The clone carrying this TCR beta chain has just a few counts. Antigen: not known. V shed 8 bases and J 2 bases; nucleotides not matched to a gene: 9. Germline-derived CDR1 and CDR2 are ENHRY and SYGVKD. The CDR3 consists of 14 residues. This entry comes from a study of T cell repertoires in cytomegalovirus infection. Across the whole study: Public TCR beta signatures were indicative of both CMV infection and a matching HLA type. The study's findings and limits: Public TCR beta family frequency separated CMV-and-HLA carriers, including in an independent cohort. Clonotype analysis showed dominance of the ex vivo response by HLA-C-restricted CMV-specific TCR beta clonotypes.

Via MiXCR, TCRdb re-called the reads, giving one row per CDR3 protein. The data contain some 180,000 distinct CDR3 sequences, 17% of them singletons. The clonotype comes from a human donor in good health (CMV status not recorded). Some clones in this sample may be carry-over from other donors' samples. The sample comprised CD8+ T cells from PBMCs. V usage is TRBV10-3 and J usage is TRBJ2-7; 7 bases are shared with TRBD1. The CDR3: CAILGQSSPYEQYF. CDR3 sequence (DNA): TGTGCCATCTTGGGACAGTCCTCCCCCTACGAGCAGTACTTC.